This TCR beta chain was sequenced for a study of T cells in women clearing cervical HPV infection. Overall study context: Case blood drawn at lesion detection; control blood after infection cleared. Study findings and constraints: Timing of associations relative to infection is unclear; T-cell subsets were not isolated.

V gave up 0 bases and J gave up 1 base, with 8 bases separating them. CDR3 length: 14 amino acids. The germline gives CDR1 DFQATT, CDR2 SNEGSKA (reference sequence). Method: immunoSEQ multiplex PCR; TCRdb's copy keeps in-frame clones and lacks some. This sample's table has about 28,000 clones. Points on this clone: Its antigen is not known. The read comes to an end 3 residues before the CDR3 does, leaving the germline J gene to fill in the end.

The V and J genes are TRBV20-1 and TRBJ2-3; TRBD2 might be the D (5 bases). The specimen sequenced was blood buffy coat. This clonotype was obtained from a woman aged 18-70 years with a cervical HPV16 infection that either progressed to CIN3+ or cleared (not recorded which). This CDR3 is CSAREGSGTDTQYF. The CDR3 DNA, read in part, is TGCAGTGCTAGAGAGGGTAGCGGCACAGATACG.